Listed below are T cell receptor beta chains from one sample, sequenced in a study of T cells after yellow fever vaccination. One entry per CDR3 protein, called by TCRdb with MiXCR from the 5' RACE reads. The table records about 73,000 distinct CDR3 sequences, about 7.7% of them present only once. Here the sequenced sample was CD8+ T cells sorted from PBMCs, taken on the day of the yellow fever booster vaccination. These receptors were obtained from a man aged 25-45 years who received the YFV17D yellow fever vaccine. Both conserved end residues are part of each CDR3. The order of the fields is V gene, D gene, J gene, CDR3 protein. The D gene is left open where the match is weak.

V gene: TRBV5-1; D gene: .; J gene: TRBJ2-1; CDR3 protein: CASSLDSYVAYNEQFF
V gene: TRBV29-1; D gene: TRBD1; J gene: TRBJ2-2; CDR3 protein: CSVPQGAGELFF
V gene: TRBV7-2; D gene: .; J gene: TRBJ2-7; CDR3 protein: CASSPPGTFPYEQYF
V gene: TRBV15; D gene: .; J gene: TRBJ2-2; CDR3 protein: CATTWTAPTGELFF
V gene: TRBV5-6; D gene: TRBD2; J gene: TRBJ2-1; CDR3 protein: CASSSGRPNEQFF
V gene: TRBV4-2; D gene: .; J gene: TRBJ2-5; CDR3 protein: CASSQEKAAQETQYF
V gene: TRBV25-1; D gene: .; J gene: TRBJ2-2; CDR3 protein: CASSLVTGELFF
V gene: TRBV27; D gene: TRBD1; J gene: TRBJ2-1; CDR3 protein: CASSFLGQGNNEQFF
V gene: TRBV27; D gene: TRBD1; J gene: TRBJ1-5; CDR3 protein: CASSRGTVSQPQHF
V gene: TRBV11-1; D gene: TRBD2; J gene: TRBJ2-7; CDR3 protein: CASSLPTSGSSYEQYF
V gene: TRBV28; D gene: TRBD2; J gene: TRBJ2-5; CDR3 protein: CASSLAPGAGEQETQYF
V gene: TRBV7-9; D gene: .; J gene: TRBJ2-7; CDR3 protein: CASSAQGVAAYEQYF
V gene: TRBV4-1; D gene: .; J gene: TRBJ2-5; CDR3 protein: CASSQPGRLQETQYF
V gene: TRBV24-1; D gene: .; J gene: TRBJ2-2; CDR3 protein: CATSDTLYGANTGELFF
V gene: TRBV10-1; D gene: .; J gene: TRBJ2-3; CDR3 protein: CASSEWMSDTQYF
V gene: TRBV27; D gene: TRBD2; J gene: TRBJ2-7; CDR3 protein: CASSYGSGGVEQYF
V gene: TRBV6-5; D gene: TRBD2; J gene: TRBJ2-5; CDR3 protein: CASRWTSGRAEETQYF
V gene: TRBV5-1; D gene: .; J gene: TRBJ2-7; CDR3 protein: CASSLGGPRSEQYF
V gene: TRBV4-3; D gene: .; J gene: TRBJ2-5; CDR3 protein: CASSQEGYTQETQYF
V gene: TRBV5-6; D gene: TRBD1; J gene: TRBJ1-4; CDR3 protein: CASSSGQGATNEKLFF
V gene: TRBV25-1; D gene: .; J gene: TRBJ2-5; CDR3 protein: CASSEMGAETQYF
V gene: TRBV12-3/TRBV12-4; D gene: TRBD2; J gene: TRBJ2-1; CDR3 protein: CASSLGLAANEQFF
V gene: TRBV6-2/TRBV6-3; D gene: TRBD2; J gene: TRBJ2-7; CDR3 protein: CASSYAGLAGLYEQYF
V gene: TRBV7-9; D gene: .; J gene: TRBJ2-1; CDR3 protein: CASSPPEGDHHNEQFF
V gene: TRBV10-2; D gene: TRBD1; J gene: TRBJ1-1; CDR3 protein: CATAGTGGTEAFF
V gene: TRBV25-1; D gene: .; J gene: TRBJ2-1; CDR3 protein: CASSEYIGNEQFF
V gene: TRBV5-6; D gene: .; J gene: TRBJ2-5; CDR3 protein: CASSLAGDFQESQYF
V gene: TRBV24-1; D gene: TRBD2; J gene: TRBJ2-2; CDR3 protein: CATSDLPSGGELFF
V gene: TRBV6-2/TRBV6-3; D gene: .; J gene: TRBJ2-2; CDR3 protein: CASSYSTGDGELFF
V gene: TRBV12-3/TRBV12-4; D gene: .; J gene: TRBJ2-1; CDR3 protein: CASSLTQGYNEQFF
V gene: TRBV9; D gene: TRBD1; J gene: TRBJ2-3; CDR3 protein: CASSPTGVSSTDTQYF
V gene: TRBV20-1; D gene: .; J gene: TRBJ2-2; CDR3 protein: CSASVVDTGELFF
V gene: TRBV10-1; D gene: .; J gene: TRBJ2-2; CDR3 protein: CASSEGGTGELFF
V gene: TRBV24-1; D gene: .; J gene: TRBJ2-7; CDR3 protein: CATSVTGQYEQYF
V gene: TRBV12-3/TRBV12-4; D gene: TRBD2; J gene: TRBJ2-1; CDR3 protein: CASSSELLAGLYNEQFF
V gene: TRBV13; D gene: .; J gene: TRBJ2-1; CDR3 protein: CASSTSRSHEQFF
V gene: TRBV18; D gene: .; J gene: TRBJ2-5; CDR3 protein: CASSPPLRYDDMTSKETQYF
V gene: TRBV2; D gene: .; J gene: TRBJ1-5; CDR3 protein: CASSETGLNQPQHF
V gene: TRBV7-2; D gene: TRBD1; J gene: TRBJ1-2; CDR3 protein: CASINRDRGSHYGYTF
V gene: TRBV7-8; D gene: .; J gene: TRBJ2-7; CDR3 protein: CASSLLGDHEQYF
V gene: TRBV6-5; D gene: .; J gene: TRBJ2-3; CDR3 protein: CASSYGGGTDTQYF
V gene: TRBV27; D gene: TRBD2; J gene: TRBJ2-1; CDR3 protein: CASSFRTSGNNEQFF
V gene: TRBV20-1; D gene: .; J gene: TRBJ2-3; CDR3 protein: CSAMTGSGEADTQYF
V gene: TRBV19; D gene: .; J gene: TRBJ1-6; CDR3 protein: CASSIGNSPLHF
V gene: TRBV7-2; D gene: TRBD2; J gene: TRBJ2-3; CDR3 protein: CASSLYSGRPGVDTQYF
V gene: TRBV20-1; D gene: TRBD2; J gene: TRBJ2-1; CDR3 protein: CSALGLAEFNEQFF
V gene: TRBV15; D gene: TRBD2; J gene: TRBJ2-3; CDR3 protein: CATSRRTSGVTDTQYF
V gene: TRBV20-1; D gene: .; J gene: TRBJ1-2; CDR3 protein: CSAGTYTDYGYTF
V gene: TRBV29-1; D gene: .; J gene: TRBJ2-5; CDR3 protein: CSVDPAASQETQYF
V gene: TRBV9; D gene: TRBD2; J gene: TRBJ2-1; CDR3 protein: CASSDGLASYNEQFF
V gene: TRBV7-9; D gene: .; J gene: TRBJ2-7; CDR3 protein: CASNIGSQGWGSYEQYF
V gene: TRBV11-1; D gene: .; J gene: TRBJ2-4; CDR3 protein: CASSSRGDGPLAKNIQYF